This passage covers 23 T cell receptor beta chains from one sample sequenced in a study of OX40 agonist ivuxolimab in advanced cancers. Profiling relied on immunoSEQ multiplex PCR, and the TCRdb table lists in-frame clones only, not all of them. The sample lists 150,000 to 170,000 clones, roughly 94% seen once, with about 0.3% in the top ten. The specimen comprised CD4+ or CD8+ T cells sorted from blood, sampled in a trial of the OX40 agonist ivuxolimab. These TCRs come from an adult with an advanced solid tumor such as melanoma, head and neck, liver or kidney cancer.

The CDR3 region has the DNA TGTGCCAGCAGCTTAGTAGGGTGGGGCAGGGTTAAGGACGAGCAGTACTTC. Protein sequence: CASSLVGWGRVKDEQYF. J is TRBJ2-7 and V is TRBV7-9; D is possibly TRBD1 (5 bases). Germline-derived CDR1 and CDR2 are SEHNR and FQNEAQ (reference sequence). Trimming removed 1 base at V and 5 bases at J, with 21 bases between. The CDR3 loop spans 17 amino acids.

This chain joins TRBV7-2 and TRBJ1-5; D remains unclear. The V gene's germline CDR1 is SGHTA and CDR2 FQGNSA. The CDR3 covers 12 residues. Between the trimmed V and J ends, which lost 2 bases and 5 bases, there was a span of 4 bases. This CDR3 is CASSLTHQPQHF. CDR3 sequence (DNA): TGTGCCAGCAGCTTAACCCATCAGCCCCAGCATTTT.

V usage is TRBV12-5 and J usage is TRBJ2-3; 10 bases agree with TRBD1. This CDR3 has 16 amino acids. V lost 5 bases to trimming and J lost 5 bases; unmatched junction nucleotides: 10. Germline-derived CDR1 and CDR2 are LGHNT and FRNRAP. The CDR3 nucleotides are TGTGCTAGTGGTCCCGGGTGGGGACAGGGGTTAGATACGCAGTATTTT. This translates into CASGPGWGQGLDTQYF.

This rearrangement joins TRBV30 to TRBJ1-1; D may be TRBD1 (5 bases). Germline V gives CDR1 GTSNPN, CDR2 SVGIG (reference sequence). The CDR3 has 12 amino acids. V was cut by 2 bases and J by 5 bases, with 9 bases left in between. CDR3 region: CAWSTRATEAFF. Here the CDR3 DNA reads TGTGCCTGGAGTACCAGGGCGACTGAAGCTTTCTTT.

This chain uses TRBV6-1 with TRBJ2-1; 8 nucleotides align to TRBD2. V gave up 2 bases and J gave up 4 bases; unmatched junction bases: 4. Germline assignment: CDR1 MNHNS and CDR2 SASEGT. The CDR3 runs 15 residues. CDR3 nucleotides: TGTGCCAGCAGTGAAAGCGGGAGCAGATACAATGAGCAGTTCTTC. Protein: CASSESGSRYNEQFF.

V is TRBV18 and J is TRBJ2-1; 9 nucleotides align to TRBD1. The CDR3 has 19 residues. CDR1 and CDR2 from the germline V gene are KGHSH and LQKENI. J lost 9 bases, V lost 1 base, and 19 bases had no gene match. This CDR3 reads CASSPLARVVQGAQGEQFF. For the CDR3, the DNA is TGTGCCAGCTCACCACTCGCCCGGGTAGTACAGGGGGCCCAGGGTGAGCAGTTCTTC.

The chain joins TRBV7-2 to TRBJ1-1; D possibly corresponds to TRBD1 (5 bases). The germline CDR1 and CDR2 sequences are SGHTA and FQGNSA. Trimming left V 1 base short and J 4 bases short, with 13 bases between. CDR3 length: 15 amino acids. The CDR3 reads CASSLGMAGTTEAFF. The CDR3 nucleotides are TGTGCCAGCAGCTTAGGTATGGCGGGGACCACTGAAGCTTTCTTT.

V gene TRBV5-1 combines with J gene TRBJ1-4; D is perhaps TRBD1 (6 bases). V was trimmed by 2 bases and J by 8 bases, leaving 13 bases between them. The germline CDR1 and CDR2 sequences are SGHRS and YFSETQ. This CDR3 region has 14 residues. The CDR3 loop reads CASSLTRGGEKLFF. The CDR3 nucleotides are TGCGCCAGCAGCTTAACCAGGGGAGGAGAAAAACTGTTTTTT.

The chain couples TRBV6-5 to TRBJ1-1; D may be TRBD1 (6 bases). The CDR3 runs to 11 residues. The germline CDR1 and CDR2 sequences are MNHEY and SVGAGI. V was pared by 8 bases and J by 3 bases, with 7 bases between. The CDR3 DNA follows: TGTGCCAGCCAGGGGTACACTGAAGCTTTCTTT. Translation gives CASQGYTEAFF.

The chain employs TRBV18 and TRBJ2-2, with 7 bases fitting TRBD1. CDR3 length: 15 amino acids. V shed 3 bases and J 6 bases; nucleotides not matched to a gene: 7. The V gene's germline CDR1 is KGHSH and CDR2 LQKENI. Written as DNA, the CDR3 is TGTGCCAGCTCACCGCCTACAGGGGTCCCCGGGGAGCTGTTTTTT. It encodes CASSPPTGVPGELFF.

CDR3 DNA sequence: TGTGCCAGCTCACCACCAGCCCTCTACAATGAGCAGTTCTTC. Amino acid sequence: CASSPPALYNEQFF. The chain uses TRBV18 and TRBJ2-1; no clear D. The CDR3 is 14 residues long. Trimming took off 0 bases at V and 3 bases at J, with 6 bases between the two ends. Per germline, CDR1 KGHSH and CDR2 LQKENI.

This clone was found once. The genes are TRBV6-6 and TRBJ2-7, with TRBD1 matching over 9 bases. Germline V gene sequence: CDR1 MNHNY, CDR2 SVGAGI (reference sequence). This CDR3 has 14 amino acids. The V gene end was trimmed by 5 bases and the J gene end by 6 bases; junction bases not matched to a gene: 8. CDR3 bases: TGTGCCAGCAGTACTTCCGGGACAGGGACCGAGCAGTACTTC. Encoded protein: CASSTSGTGTEQYF.

The rearrangement links TRBV7-9 to TRBJ1-2; 7 positions match TRBD1. Looked up from germline, CDR1 is SEHNR and CDR2 is FQNEAQ (reference sequence). This CDR3 comprises 18 residues. V gave up 5 bases and J gave up 0 bases; unmatched junction bases: 15. The CDR3 DNA follows: TGTGCCAGCAGCCGTCAGACAGGGTCTACGAGCCCTAACTATGGCTACACCTTC. Translating it yields CASSRQTGSTSPNYGYTF.

The chain links TRBV28 to TRBJ2-7; the match to TRBD2 covers 14 bases. Trimming at V came to 1 base and at J to 3 bases, leaving 2 bases not matched to a gene. CDR1 and CDR2 from the germline V gene are MDHEN and SYDVKM. The CDR3 totals 16 residues. The CDR3 sequence: CASSLFGTSGSYEQYF. In nucleotides, the CDR3 is TGTGCCAGCAGTTTATTCGGGACTAGCGGGAGCTACGAGCAGTACTTC.

This chain links TRBV19 with TRBJ1-5; maybe TRBD1 (6 bases). The CDR3 runs to 15 residues. Germline V gene sequence: CDR1 LNHDA, CDR2 SQIVND (reference sequence). The germline V and J ends were trimmed by 4 bases and 1 base, with 11 bases remaining between them. CDR3 region: CASSTNTGSNQPQHF. The CDR3 DNA reads TGTGCCAGTAGTACCAATACAGGGAGCAATCAGCCCCAGCATTTT.

The genes are TRBV19 and TRBJ1-1; a possible D gene is TRBD1 (5 bases). This CDR3 comprises 15 residues. Germline V lookup: CDR1 LNHDA, CDR2 SQIVND (reference sequence). The V end lost 1 base, the J end lost 5 bases, and 14 bases lay between the germline ends. In DNA, the CDR3 is TGTGCCAGTAGTATAGCGGGACCCGGCGGAACTGAAGCTTTCTTT. This codes for CASSIAGPGGTEAFF.

The chain employs TRBV6-5 and TRBJ2-3; tentatively, D is TRBD2 (6 bases). This CDR3 has 15 amino acids. Looked up from germline, CDR1 is MNHEY and CDR2 is SVGAGI. V shed 6 bases and J shed 1 base, with 14 bases lying between them. CDR3 sequence: CASSHGRGGTDTQYF. In nucleotides, the CDR3 is TGTGCCAGCAGCCACGGGCGGGGAGGCACAGATACGCAGTATTTT.

CDR3 coding DNA: TGTGCCAGCAGCTTAGCGCTTGGTTCCCTCTACGAGCAGTACTTC. It is translated as CASSLALGSLYEQYF. V is TRBV7-2 and J is TRBJ2-7; no firm D call. The germline V gene has CDR1 SGHTA and CDR2 FQGNSA. Between the trimmed V and J ends, which lost 0 bases and 3 bases, there was a span of 12 bases. This CDR3 has 15 amino acids.

The sample holds one count of this clone. The chain uses TRBV18 and TRBJ2-1; 8 nucleotides align to TRBD1. The junction had 2 bases not matched to a gene; V was cut back by 2 bases and J by 5 bases. The CDR3 is 14 amino acids. Germline lookup yields CDR1 KGHSH and CDR2 LQKENI. This chain's CDR3 is CASSPWGQDNEQFF. The CDR3 bases are TGTGCCAGCTCACCATGGGGACAGGACAATGAGCAGTTCTTC.

This rearrangement joins TRBV6-4 to TRBJ2-1; tentatively, D is TRBD2 (6 bases). V lost 2 bases to trimming and J lost 1 base, with 6 bases between them. Germline loops: CDR1 MRHNA, CDR2 SNTAGT. The CDR3 has 14 amino acids. CDR3 nucleotides: TGTGCCAGCAGTGACGCGGGATCCTACAATGAGCAGTTCTTC. Protein: CASSDAGSYNEQFF.

V gene TRBV18 combines with J gene TRBJ1-1; tentatively, D is TRBD1 (5 bases). The V end lost 0 bases, the J end lost 2 bases, and 10 bases lay between the germline ends. CDR1 is KGHSH, CDR2 LQKENI, per germline. The CDR3 contains 15 residues. The CDR3 region has the DNA TGTGCCAGCTCACCACCCAGGGAGAGAAACACTGAAGCTTTCTTT. The encoded protein is CASSPPRERNTEAFF.

The chain has TRBV7-2 and TRBJ1-1; no clear D. Trimming cost V 1 base and J 2 bases, with 14 bases left between them. CDR3 size: 16 residues. CDR1 and CDR2 (germline): SGHTA, FQGNSA. The CDR3 DNA follows: TGTGCCAGCAGCTTAGGGTGGACGCCAAAAAACACTGAAGCTTTCTTT. Amino acids: CASSLGWTPKNTEAFF.

J is TRBJ2-7 and V is TRBV27; possibly TRBD2 for D (5 bases). Trimming removed 2 bases from V and 3 bases from J, with 11 bases in between. Per the germline V gene, CDR1 is MNHEY and CDR2 is SMNVEV (reference sequence). CDR3 length equals 14 residues. As DNA, the CDR3 is TGTGCCAGCAGTTTACAAGGGAGAAACTACGAGCAGTACTTC. It translates to CASSLQGRNYEQYF.